The 26 T cell receptor beta chains below were found in one sample sequenced in a study of T cells after yellow fever vaccination (dated by TCRdb to between 2017 and 2020). The library was produced with 5' RACE. Sequencing was performed on an Illumina NovaSeq 6000. The raw public reads went through TCRdb reprocessing: fastp at Q25, MiXCR clone calling, in-frame beta chains kept. CDR3 protein duplicates are merged, each entry listing the most common genes and DNA. The sample table shows some 97,000 distinct CDR3 sequences, and approximately 5.5% are seen once. The ten largest clonotypes hold over 40% of the sample. The treatment or condition label, as the study defines it: live attenuated yellow fever vaccine strain. The sequencing used CD8+ T cells sorted from PBMCs, collected 10 days after the yellow fever booster vaccination. The receptors were gathered from a man younger than 35 who received the YFV17D yellow fever vaccine.

The chain combines TRBV6-1 with TRBJ2-5, with a tentative D call TRBD2 (6 bases). Germline values: CDR1 MNHNS, CDR2 SASEGT. Between the trimmed V and J ends, which lost 1 base and 1 base, there was a span of 13 bases. The CDR3 length is 16 residues. CDR3 residues: CASSEGLEGPQETQYF. For the CDR3, the DNA is TGTGCCAGCAGTGAAGGACTAGAAGGCCCCCAAGAGACCCAGTACTTC.

This clonotype was seen a few times. J is TRBJ2-7 and V is TRBV7-9; D might be TRBD2 (5 bases). The V end was cut by 1 base, the J end by 5 bases, with 12 bases between. The CDR3 loop spans 14 amino acids. Germline CDR1 is SEHNR and CDR2 is FQNEAQ (reference sequence). This CDR3 reads CASSLGTPSDEQYV. CDR3 coding DNA: TGTGCCAGCAGCTTAGGGACTCCGTCCGACGAGCAGTACGTC.

This clonotype was counted ten times or more. V gene TRBV5-6 combines with J gene TRBJ2-1; D is uncertain. Trimming pared 4 bases from V and 4 bases from J, leaving 9 bases between. The CDR3 consists of 13 residues. From germline, CDR1 is SGHDT and CDR2 YYEEEE. In nucleotides, the CDR3 is TGTGCCAGCAGCCCGACGGAGTACAATGAGCAGTTCTTC. It encodes CASSPTEYNEQFF.

The genes are TRBV20-1 and TRBJ2-1; the match to TRBD2 covers 12 bases. The CDR3 covers 15 residues. The V gene end was trimmed by 4 bases and the J gene end by 4 bases; junction bases not matched to a gene: 5. The germline CDR1 and CDR2 sequences are DFQATT and SNEGSKA (reference sequence). This CDR3 is CSATLLAGGYNEQFF. DNA for the CDR3: TGCAGTGCTACACTACTAGCGGGGGGATACAATGAGCAGTTCTTC.

The CDR3 DNA is TGTGCCAGCAGGTTGACAGGGGAAGCTTTCTTT. Residues: CASRLTGEAFF. V and J are TRBV7-9 and TRBJ1-1; 7 bases map to TRBD1. J was trimmed by 8 bases and V by 6 bases; bases with no gene match: 3. CDR3 length: 11 residues. CDR1 and CDR2 (germline): SEHNR, FQNEAQ (reference sequence).

In this sample, this clonotype turned up a few times. CDR3 nucleotide sequence: TGTGCCAGCAGCCCCGAGGGGGCAGGGTCCCTGGACTATGGCTACACCTTC. This codes for CASSPEGAGSLDYGYTF. This chain uses TRBV6-6 with TRBJ1-2; 7 positions match TRBD1. Germline V gives CDR1 MNHNY, CDR2 SVGAGI (reference sequence). V lost 6 bases and J lost 3; bases outside the gene matches: 16. This CDR3 contains 17 residues.

V and J are TRBV27 and TRBJ2-7; 8 bases align to TRBD2. Germline values: CDR1 MNHEY, CDR2 SMNVEV (reference sequence). The V and J ends lost 4 bases and 7 bases, in that order; junction bases with no gene match: 12. The CDR3 extends over 15 amino acids. The CDR3 protein is CASSSTGGGEWEQYF. The CDR3 nucleotides are TGTGCCAGCAGTTCCACCGGGGGGGGAGAGTGGGAGCAGTACTTC.

This sequence joins TRBV13 and TRBJ2-7, with D uncertain. V gave up 2 bases and J gave up 1 base, with 9 bases separating them. This CDR3 spans 14 amino acids. Looked up from germline, CDR1 is PRHDT and CDR2 is FYEKMQ (reference sequence). CDR3 nucleotide sequence: TGTGCCAGCAGCTTATCCATACAGTCCTACGAGCAGTACGTC. The encoded protein is CASSLSIQSYEQYV.

This clonotype appeared many times. The chain couples TRBV7-9 to TRBJ2-7; TRBD1 aligns across 9 bases. Losses at the gene ends were 4 bases for V and 2 bases for J; bases not matched to a gene: 3. The CDR3 loop spans 14 amino acids. CDR1 and CDR2 (germline): SEHNR, FQNEAQ (reference sequence). Written as DNA, the CDR3 is TGTGCCAGCAGCTCGCGGGACAGGGCCTACGAGCAGTACGTC. Translated: CASSSRDRAYEQYV.

This clonotype was detected ten times or more. The rearrangement uses TRBV27 and TRBJ2-7; perhaps TRBD2 as D (6 bases). The V gene lost 5 bases and the J gene lost 0 bases, with 14 bases spanning the gap. Germline loops: CDR1 MNHEY, CDR2 SMNVEV (reference sequence). The CDR3 runs 15 residues. This chain's CDR3 is CASSARLDSSYEQYF. CDR3 DNA sequence: TGTGCCAGCAGTGCCAGACTAGACAGCTCCTACGAGCAGTACTTC.

The rearrangement links TRBV15 to TRBJ2-1; perhaps TRBD1 as D (5 bases). The germline CDR1 and CDR2 sequences are LNHNV and YYDKDF (reference sequence). CDR3 length equals 14 residues. V gave up 1 base and J gave up 3 bases, with 7 bases separating them. CDR3 in amino acids: CATSRVGLYNEQFF. CDR3 coding DNA: TGTGCCACCAGCAGAGTGGGGCTCTACAATGAGCAGTTCTTC.

This clonotype was detected only a few times. This chain uses TRBV7-3 with TRBJ2-7, with TRBD1 matching 9 bases. The CDR3 sequence is 16 residues long. Trimming took 0 bases from V and 9 from J; bases not matched to a gene: 12. CDR1 and CDR2 from the germline V gene are SGHTA and FQGTGA. This chain's CDR3 is CASSLTSGTGIDGQYF. CDR3 in DNA: TGTGCCAGCAGCTTAACCTCCGGGACAGGGATTGATGGGCAGTACTTC. The variable domain in full, completed from reference TRBV7-3 and TRBJ2-7, reads GAGVSQTPSNKVTEKGKYVELRCDPISGHTALYWYRQSLGQGPEFLIYFQGTGAADDSGLPNDRFFAVRPEGSVSTLKIQRTERGDSAVYLCASSLTSGTGIDGQYFGPGTRLTVT.

This chain connects TRBV28 to TRBJ2-1, with a possible D match to TRBD1 (6 bases). CDR3 length: 13 residues. Germline CDR1 reads MDHEN; CDR2 reads SYDVKM. V shed 2 bases and J shed 9 bases, with 11 bases lying between them. The CDR3 DNA reads as TGTGCCAGCAGTTTAGGCAGGGGCAGTGAGCAGTTCTTC. Translation gives CASSLGRGSEQFF.

The V call is TRBV7-2, the J call TRBJ2-3, with 9 bases lining up with TRBD2. The germline CDR1 and CDR2 sequences are SGHTA and FQGNSA. V was clipped by 3 bases and J by 2 bases; unmatched bases: 6. The CDR3 has 16 amino acids. CDR3 DNA: TGTGCCAGCAGCTTGGCTAGCGGGGTGTACACAGATACGCAGTATTTT. Amino acids: CASSLASGVYTDTQYF. Together with reference TRBV7-2 and TRBJ2-3, the CDR3 gives the full variable domain: GAGVSQSPSNKVTEKGKDVELRCDPISGHTALYWYRQSLGQGLEFLIYFQGNSAPDKSGLPSDRFSAERTGGSVSTLTIQRTQQEDSAVYLCASSLASGVYTDTQYFGPGTRLTVL.

This clonotype has a handful of counts. The V gene is TRBV4-1, the J gene TRBJ2-1; either TRBD1 or TRBD2 may fit D (6 bases each). Trimming shortened V by 1 base and J by 6 bases, and 13 bases separated the two germline ends. Germline CDR1 reads MGHRA; CDR2 reads YSYEKL. The CDR3 covers 15 residues. CDR3 loop: CASSQVGGRGNEQFF. CDR3 DNA sequence: TGCGCCAGCAGCCAAGTTGGGGGGCGCGGCAATGAGCAGTTCTTC.

This clonotype was detected a few times. The V gene is TRBV12-3 or TRBV12-4, the J gene TRBJ2-7; a weak D match, TRBD1 (6 bases). The CDR3 covers 14 residues. V was shortened by 5 bases and J by 5 bases, with 16 bases between the two germline ends. CDR3 nucleotide sequence: TGTGCCAGCAGTCCCGGGGTGGGGGCCGACGAGCAGTACGTC. It translates to CASSPGVGADEQYV.

This chain links TRBV24-1 with TRBJ1-2, with TRBD1 as a possible D gene (6 bases). Germline V gene lookup returns CDR1 KGHDR and CDR2 SFDVKD. Trimming left V 4 bases short and J 6 bases short, with 14 bases between. The CDR3 spans 14 residues. CDR3 residues: CATSDKENRDGYTF. CDR3 in DNA: TGTGCCACCAGTGACAAGGAGAACAGGGATGGCTACACCTTC.

The V call is TRBV11-2, the J call TRBJ2-6; D is ambiguous. The CDR3 loop spans 13 amino acids. Trimming stripped 4 bases from V and 10 bases from J, with 11 bases between. From germline, CDR1 is SGHAT and CDR2 FQNNGV. CDR3 loop: CASSSPGPNVLTF. The CDR3 DNA sequence: TGTGCCAGCAGCTCCCCGGGCCCTAACGTCCTGACTTTC.

The rearrangement joins TRBV5-5 to TRBJ2-3; TRBD2 is a possible D gene (5 bases). Germline CDR1 and CDR2: SGHKS and YYEKEE (reference sequence). The CDR3 sequence is 12 residues long. Trimming cost V 6 bases and J 8 bases, with 13 bases left between them. CDR3 in amino acids: CASTGLTGTQYF. In DNA form, the CDR3 reads TGTGCCAGCACGGGGTTGACTGGTACGCAGTATTTT.

This clonotype was counted at least ten times. The chain uses TRBV9 and TRBJ2-1, with TRBD1 matching 9 bases. Germline CDR1 reads SGDLS; CDR2 reads YYNGEE. The CDR3 has 13 residues. Germline trimming cut 3 bases from V and 7 bases from J; bases unmatched to any gene: 2. CDR3 in DNA: TGTGCCAGCAGCGAGGGGACAGGGAATGAGCAGTTCTTC. This encodes CASSEGTGNEQFF.

This clonotype has ten or more counts. The rearrangement uses TRBV19 and TRBJ2-1; D not resolved. Deletions cut 1 base from V and 7 bases from J, with 8 bases between. This CDR3 contains 13 residues. CDR1 LNHDA and CDR2 SQIVND come from the germline V gene (reference sequence). CDR3 nucleotide sequence: TGTGCCAGTAGTATAGGACTCAGGAATGAGCAGTTCTTC. It codes for CASSIGLRNEQFF.

The chain links TRBV27 to TRBJ2-3, with 7 bases aligning to TRBD1. This CDR3 is built from 15 residues. CDR1 MNHEY and CDR2 SMNVEV come from the germline V gene (reference sequence). V lost 5 bases and J lost 3; bases outside the gene matches: 8. CDR3 residues: CASSKQGRGTDTQYF. Here the CDR3 DNA reads TGTGCCAGCAGTAAACAGGGGAGAGGTACAGATACGCAGTATTTT.

The table lists this clonotype with many counts. V gene TRBV5-1 combines with J gene TRBJ2-7; no clear D gene. Per the germline V gene, CDR1 is SGHRS and CDR2 is YFSETQ. This CDR3 region has 15 residues. Deletions cut 4 bases from V and 3 bases from J, with 17 bases between. The CDR3 protein is CASSEAPGKLYEQYF. The DNA of the CDR3 is TGCGCCAGCAGCGAAGCCCCAGGAAAGCTCTACGAGCAGTACTTC.

The rearrangement joins TRBV27 to TRBJ1-1; D not resolved. The CDR3 extends over 12 amino acids. V was trimmed by 6 bases and J by 13 bases, leaving 18 bases between them. Germline CDR1 MNHEY, CDR2 SMNVEV (reference sequence). The CDR3 nucleotides are TGTGCCAGCAGCCATCACACCGGTGAGGTTTTCTTT. It encodes CASSHHTGEVFF.

In DNA, the CDR3 is TGTGCCAGCATGGGGGGTCCTGCGGGTGAGCAGTTCTTC. Protein product: CASMGGPAGEQFF. This chain links TRBV2 with TRBJ2-1; possible D gene TRBD2, 6 bases. CDR1 and CDR2 from the germline V gene are SNHLY and FYNNEI. The CDR3 sequence is 13 residues long. The V end lost 7 bases, the J end lost 9 bases, and 16 bases lay between the germline ends.

The chain combines TRBV5-1 with TRBJ2-5; D is unresolved. The V gene lost 4 bases and the J gene lost 5 bases, with 12 bases spanning the gap. The germline gives CDR1 SGHRS, CDR2 YFSETQ. The CDR3 is 13 residues long. CDR3 amino acids: CASSQPEPETQYF. The CDR3 coding sequence is TGCGCCAGCAGCCAACCGGAGCCGGAGACCCAGTACTTC.